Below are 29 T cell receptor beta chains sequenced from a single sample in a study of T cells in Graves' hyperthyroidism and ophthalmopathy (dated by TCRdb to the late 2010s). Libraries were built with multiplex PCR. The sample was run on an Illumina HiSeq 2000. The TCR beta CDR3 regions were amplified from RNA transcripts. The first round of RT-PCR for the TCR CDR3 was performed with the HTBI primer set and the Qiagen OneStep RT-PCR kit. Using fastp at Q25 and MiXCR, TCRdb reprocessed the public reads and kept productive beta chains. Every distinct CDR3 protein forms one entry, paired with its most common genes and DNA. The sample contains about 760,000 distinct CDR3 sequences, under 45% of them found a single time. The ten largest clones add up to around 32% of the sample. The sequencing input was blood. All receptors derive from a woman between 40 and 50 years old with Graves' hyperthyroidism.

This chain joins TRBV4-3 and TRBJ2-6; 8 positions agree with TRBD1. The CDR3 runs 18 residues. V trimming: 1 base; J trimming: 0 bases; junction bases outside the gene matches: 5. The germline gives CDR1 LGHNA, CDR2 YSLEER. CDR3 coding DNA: TGCGCCAGCAGCCAAGCTACAGGGGGGCCCTCTGGGGCCAACGTCCTGACTTTC. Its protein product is CASSQATGGPSGANVLTF.

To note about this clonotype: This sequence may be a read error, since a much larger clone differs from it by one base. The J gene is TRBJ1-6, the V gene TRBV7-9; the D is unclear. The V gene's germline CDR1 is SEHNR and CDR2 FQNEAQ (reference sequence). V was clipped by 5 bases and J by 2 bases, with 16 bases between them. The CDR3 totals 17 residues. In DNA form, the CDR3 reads TGTGCCAGCAGCCCTCCGGTCCAGAGCCCCTATAATTCACCCCTCCACTTT. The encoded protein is CASSPPVQSPYNSPLHF.

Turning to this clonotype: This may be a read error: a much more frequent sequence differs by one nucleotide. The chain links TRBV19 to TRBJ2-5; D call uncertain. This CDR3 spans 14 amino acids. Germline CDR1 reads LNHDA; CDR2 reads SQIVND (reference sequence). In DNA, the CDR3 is TGTGCCAGTAGTATGGAATGGCACCAAGAGGCCCAGTACTTC. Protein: CASSMEWHQEAQYF.

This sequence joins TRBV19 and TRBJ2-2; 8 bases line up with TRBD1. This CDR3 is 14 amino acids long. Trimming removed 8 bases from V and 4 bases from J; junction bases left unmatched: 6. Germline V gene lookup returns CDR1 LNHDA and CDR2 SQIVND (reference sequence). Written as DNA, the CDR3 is TGTGCCAGTTTGAGCAGGGGGCGCACCGGGGAGCTGTTTTTT. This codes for CASLSRGRTGELFF.

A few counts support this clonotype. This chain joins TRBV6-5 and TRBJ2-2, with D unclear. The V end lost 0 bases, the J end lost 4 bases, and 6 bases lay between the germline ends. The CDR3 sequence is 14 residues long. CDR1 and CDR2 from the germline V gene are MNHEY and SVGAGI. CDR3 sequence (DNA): TGTGCCAGCAGTTACTCGGGCGGCACCGGGGAGCTGTTTTTT. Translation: CASSYSGGTGELFF.

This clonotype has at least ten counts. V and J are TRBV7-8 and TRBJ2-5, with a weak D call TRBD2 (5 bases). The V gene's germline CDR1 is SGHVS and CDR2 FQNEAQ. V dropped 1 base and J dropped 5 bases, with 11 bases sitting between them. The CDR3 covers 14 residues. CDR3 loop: CASSLVEGIETQYF. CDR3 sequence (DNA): TGTGCCAGCAGCTTAGTTGAGGGAATTGAGACCCAGTACTTC.

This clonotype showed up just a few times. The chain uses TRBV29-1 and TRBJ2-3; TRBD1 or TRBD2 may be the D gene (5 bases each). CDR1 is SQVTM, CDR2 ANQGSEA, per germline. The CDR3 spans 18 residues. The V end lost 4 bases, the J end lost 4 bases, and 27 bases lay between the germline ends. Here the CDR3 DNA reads TGCAGCGTTGCAGGGTTTGGGGCTAGCAAGGCCTACTCAGATACGCAGTATTTT. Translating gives CSVAGFGASKAYSDTQYF.

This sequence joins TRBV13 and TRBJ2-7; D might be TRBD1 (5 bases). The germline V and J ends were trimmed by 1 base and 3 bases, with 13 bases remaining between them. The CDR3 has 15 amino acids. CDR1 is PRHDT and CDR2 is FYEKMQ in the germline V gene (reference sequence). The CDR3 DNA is TGTGCCAGCAGCTTAGAGGCCCTAGGGGACTACGAGCAGTACTTC. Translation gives CASSLEALGDYEQYF.

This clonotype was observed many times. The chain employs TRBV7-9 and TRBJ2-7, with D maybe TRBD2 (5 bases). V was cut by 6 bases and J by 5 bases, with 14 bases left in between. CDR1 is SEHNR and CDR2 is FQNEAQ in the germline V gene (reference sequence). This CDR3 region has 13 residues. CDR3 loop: CASSFGVRDEQYF. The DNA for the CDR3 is TGTGCCAGCAGTTTCGGGGTAAGGGACGAGCAGTACTTC.

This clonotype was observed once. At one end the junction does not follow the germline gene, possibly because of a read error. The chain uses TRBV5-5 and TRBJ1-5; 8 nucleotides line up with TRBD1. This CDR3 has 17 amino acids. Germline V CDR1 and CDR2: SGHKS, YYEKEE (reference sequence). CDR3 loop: CASSLVGRGRANEPQHF. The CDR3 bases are TGTGCCAGCAGCTTGGTAGGCAGGGGGCGGGCCAATGAGCCCCAGCATTTT. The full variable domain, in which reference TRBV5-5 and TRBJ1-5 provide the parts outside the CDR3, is DAGVTQSPTHLIKTRGQQVTLRCSPISGHKSVSWYQQVLGQGPQFIFQYYEKEERGRGNFPDRFSARQFPNYSSELNVNALLLGDSALYLCASSLVGRGRANEPQHFGDGTRLSIL.

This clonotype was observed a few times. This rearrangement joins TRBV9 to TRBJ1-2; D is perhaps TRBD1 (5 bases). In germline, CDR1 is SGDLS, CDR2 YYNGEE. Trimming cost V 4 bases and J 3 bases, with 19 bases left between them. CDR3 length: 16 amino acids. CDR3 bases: TGTGCCAGCAGCCCCAAAGTGGGGACCTGGGACTATGGCTACACCTTC. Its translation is CASSPKVGTWDYGYTF.

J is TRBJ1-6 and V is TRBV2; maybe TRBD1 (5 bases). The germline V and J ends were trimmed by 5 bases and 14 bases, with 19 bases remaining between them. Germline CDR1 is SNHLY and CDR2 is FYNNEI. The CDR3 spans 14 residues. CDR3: CASSLNRTLPTLHF. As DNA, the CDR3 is TGTGCCAGCAGTTTGAACAGGACACTCCCCACCCTCCACTTT. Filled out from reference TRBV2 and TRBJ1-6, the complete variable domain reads EPEVTQTPSHQVTQMGQEVILRCVPISNHLYFYWYRQILGQKVEFLVSFYNNEISEKSEIFDDQFSVERPDGSNFTLKIRSTKLEDSAMYFCASSLNRTLPTLHFGNGTRLTVT.

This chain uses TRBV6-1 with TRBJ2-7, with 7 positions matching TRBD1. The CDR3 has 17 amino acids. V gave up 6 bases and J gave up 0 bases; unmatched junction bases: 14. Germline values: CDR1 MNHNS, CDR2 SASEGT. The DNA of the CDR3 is TGTGCCAGCAGACCAAATACCGGGACAGTAAGCTCCTACGAGCAGTACTTC. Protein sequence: CASRPNTGTVSSYEQYF.

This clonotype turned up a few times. CDR3 nucleotide sequence: TGTGCCAGCAGTTATGGGGCAGTAGCTCAGCCCCAGCATTTT. It specifies CASSYGAVAQPQHF. The chain is built from TRBV6-2 or TRBV6-3 and TRBJ1-5; D perhaps matches TRBD1 (5 bases). The CDR3 has 14 residues. Germline V gene lookup returns CDR1 MNHEY and CDR2 SVGEGT. V was pared by 3 bases and J by 6 bases, with 12 bases between.

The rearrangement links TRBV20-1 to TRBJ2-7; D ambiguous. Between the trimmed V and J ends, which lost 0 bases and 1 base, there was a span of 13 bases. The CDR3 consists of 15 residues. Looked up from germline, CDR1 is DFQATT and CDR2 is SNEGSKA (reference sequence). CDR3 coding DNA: TGCAGTGCTAGAGATTACAAGCGTCGGTCCTACGAGCAGTACTTC. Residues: CSARDYKRRSYEQYF.

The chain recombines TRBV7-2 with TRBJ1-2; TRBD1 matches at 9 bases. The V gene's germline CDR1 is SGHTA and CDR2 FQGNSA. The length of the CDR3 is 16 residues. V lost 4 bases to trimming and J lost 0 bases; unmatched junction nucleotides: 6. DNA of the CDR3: TGTGCCAGCAGCTACCGGGGACAGGGCGCTAACTATGGCTACACCTTC. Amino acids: CASSYRGQGANYGYTF.

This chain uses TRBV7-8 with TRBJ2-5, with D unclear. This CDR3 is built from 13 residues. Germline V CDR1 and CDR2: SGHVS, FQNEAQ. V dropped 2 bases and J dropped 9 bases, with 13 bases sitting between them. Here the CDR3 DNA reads TGTGCCAGCAGCTTAACGGTGGGTCAGCCCCAGTACTTC. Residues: CASSLTVGQPQYF.

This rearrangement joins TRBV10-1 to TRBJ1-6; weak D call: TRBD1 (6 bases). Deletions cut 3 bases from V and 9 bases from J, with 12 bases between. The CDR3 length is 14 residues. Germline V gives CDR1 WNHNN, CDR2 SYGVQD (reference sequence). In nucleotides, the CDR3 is TGCGCCAGCAGTGACAGGGGCGCGGGTTCACCCCTCCACTTT. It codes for CASSDRGAGSPLHF.

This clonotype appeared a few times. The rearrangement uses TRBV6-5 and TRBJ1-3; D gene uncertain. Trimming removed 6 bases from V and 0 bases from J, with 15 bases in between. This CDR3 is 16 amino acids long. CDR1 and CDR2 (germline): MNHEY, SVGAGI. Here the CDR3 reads CASSQAHRVSGNTIYF. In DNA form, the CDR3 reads TGTGCCAGCAGCCAAGCGCATAGGGTCTCTGGAAACACCATATATTTT.

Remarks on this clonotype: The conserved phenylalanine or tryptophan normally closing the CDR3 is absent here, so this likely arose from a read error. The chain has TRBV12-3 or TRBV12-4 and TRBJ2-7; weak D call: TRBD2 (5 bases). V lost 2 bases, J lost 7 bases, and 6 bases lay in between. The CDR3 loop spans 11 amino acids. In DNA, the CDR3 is TGTGCCAGCAGTTTACGGGGAGAGCAGTACCTC. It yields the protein CASSLRGEQYL.

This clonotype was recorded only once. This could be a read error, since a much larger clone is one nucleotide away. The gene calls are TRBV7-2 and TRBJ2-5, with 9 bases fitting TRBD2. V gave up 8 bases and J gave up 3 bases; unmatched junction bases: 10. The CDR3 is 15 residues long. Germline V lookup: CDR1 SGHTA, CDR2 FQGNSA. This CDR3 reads CASLLTVAGEETQYF. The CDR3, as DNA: TGTGCCAGCCTTCTAACGGTAGCGGGAGAAGAGACCCAGTACTTC.

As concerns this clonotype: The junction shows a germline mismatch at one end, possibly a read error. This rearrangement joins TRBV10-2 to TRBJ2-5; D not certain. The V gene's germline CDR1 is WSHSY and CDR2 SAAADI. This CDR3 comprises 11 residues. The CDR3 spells CASSDRAALLF. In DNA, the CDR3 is TGCGCCAGCAGTGATAGGGCTGCTCTGCTCTTC.

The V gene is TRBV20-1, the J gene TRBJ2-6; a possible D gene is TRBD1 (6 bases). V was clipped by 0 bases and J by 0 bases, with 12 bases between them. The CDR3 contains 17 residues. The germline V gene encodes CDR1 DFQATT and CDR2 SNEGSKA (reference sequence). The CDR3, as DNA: TGCAGTGCTAGAGACCCACTCAGGGGCTCTGGGGCCAACGTCCTGACTTTC. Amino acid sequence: CSARDPLRGSGANVLTF.

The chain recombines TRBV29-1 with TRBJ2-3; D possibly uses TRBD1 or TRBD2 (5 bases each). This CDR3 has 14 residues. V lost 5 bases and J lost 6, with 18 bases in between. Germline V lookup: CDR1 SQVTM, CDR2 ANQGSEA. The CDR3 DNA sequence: TGCAGCGTTCGCCGTTGGGGACGCGGCGATACGCAGTATTTT. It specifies CSVRRWGRGDTQYF.

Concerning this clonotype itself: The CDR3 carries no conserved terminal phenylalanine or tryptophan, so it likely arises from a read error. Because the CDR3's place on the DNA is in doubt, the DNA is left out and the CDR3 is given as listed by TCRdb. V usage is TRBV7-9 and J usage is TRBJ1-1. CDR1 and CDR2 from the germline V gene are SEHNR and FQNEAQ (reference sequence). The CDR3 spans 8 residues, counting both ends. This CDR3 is CASSFSTS.

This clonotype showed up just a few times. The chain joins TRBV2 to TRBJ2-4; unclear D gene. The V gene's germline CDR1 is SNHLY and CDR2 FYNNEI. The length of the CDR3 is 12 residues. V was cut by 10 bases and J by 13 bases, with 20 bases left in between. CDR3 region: CATNTHGEPQYF. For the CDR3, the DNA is TGTGCCACGAATACGCACGGAGAACCACAGTACTTC.

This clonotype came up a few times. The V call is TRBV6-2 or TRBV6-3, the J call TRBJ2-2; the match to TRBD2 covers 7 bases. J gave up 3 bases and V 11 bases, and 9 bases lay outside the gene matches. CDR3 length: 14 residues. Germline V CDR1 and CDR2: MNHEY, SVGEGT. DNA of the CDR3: TGTGCCCTAGCGCGAGCGGGGCACACCGGGGAGCTGTTTTTT. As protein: CALARAGHTGELFF.

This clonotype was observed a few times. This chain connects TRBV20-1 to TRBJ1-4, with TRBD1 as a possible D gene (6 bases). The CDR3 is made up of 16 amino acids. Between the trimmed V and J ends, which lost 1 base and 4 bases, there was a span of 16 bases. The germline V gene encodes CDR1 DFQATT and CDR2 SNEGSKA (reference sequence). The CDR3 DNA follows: TGCAGTGCTAGAGGGAGGACAGATCGGGGTAATGAAAAACTGTTTTTT. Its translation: CSARGRTDRGNEKLFF.

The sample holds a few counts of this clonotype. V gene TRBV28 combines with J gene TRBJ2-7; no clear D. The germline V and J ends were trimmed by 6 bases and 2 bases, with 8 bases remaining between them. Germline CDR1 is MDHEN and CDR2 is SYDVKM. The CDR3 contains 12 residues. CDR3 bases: TGTGCCAGCAGCCCACTACCCTACGAGCAGTACTTC. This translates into CASSPLPYEQYF.